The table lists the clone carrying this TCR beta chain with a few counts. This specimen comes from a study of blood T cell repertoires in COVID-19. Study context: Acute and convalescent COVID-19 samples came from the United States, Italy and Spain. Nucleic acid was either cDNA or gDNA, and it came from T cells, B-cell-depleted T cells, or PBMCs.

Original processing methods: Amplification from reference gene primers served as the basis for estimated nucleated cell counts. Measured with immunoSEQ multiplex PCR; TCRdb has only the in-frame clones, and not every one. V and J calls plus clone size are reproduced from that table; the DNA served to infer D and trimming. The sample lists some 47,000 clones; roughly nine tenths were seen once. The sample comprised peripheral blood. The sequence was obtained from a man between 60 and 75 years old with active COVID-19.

The CDR3 loop reads CASSQTPSTGELFF. Here the CDR3 DNA reads TGTGCCAGCAGCCAGACACCTAGCACAGGGGAGCTGTTTTTT. V gene TRBV7-3 combines with J gene TRBJ2-2; a weak D match, TRBD2 (5 bases). The length of the CDR3 is 14 residues. Trimming removed 5 bases from V and 8 bases from J, with 15 bases in between. Germline loops: CDR1 SGHTA, CDR2 FQGTGA.